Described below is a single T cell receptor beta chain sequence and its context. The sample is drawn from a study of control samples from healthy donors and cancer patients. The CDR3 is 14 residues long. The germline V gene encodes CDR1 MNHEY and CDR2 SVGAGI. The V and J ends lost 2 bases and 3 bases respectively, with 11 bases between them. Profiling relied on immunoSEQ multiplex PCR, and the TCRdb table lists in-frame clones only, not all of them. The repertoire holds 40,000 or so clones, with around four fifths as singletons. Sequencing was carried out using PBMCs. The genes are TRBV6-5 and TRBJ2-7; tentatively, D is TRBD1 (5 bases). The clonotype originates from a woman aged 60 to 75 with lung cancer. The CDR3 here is CASSYPGPGYEQYF. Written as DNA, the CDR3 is TGTGCCAGCAGTTACCCAGGGCCAGGCTACGAGCAGTACTTC.